What follows are 32 T cell receptor beta chains derived from one specimen sequenced in a study of blood T cell repertoires in COVID-19. Only in-frame clones appear in the TCRdb table, and some are missing; sequencing was by immunoSEQ multiplex PCR. Of some 400,000 clones in the sample, over 85% were seen once. What was sequenced was PBMCs or T cells enriched from blood (not recorded which). These receptors all stem from a woman aged 30 to 39 who had recovered from COVID-19.

The chain carries TRBV18 and TRBJ1-3, with TRBD1 matching over 10 bases. V was clipped by 3 bases and J by 2 bases; unmatched bases: 1. Per germline, CDR1 KGHSH and CDR2 LQKENI. This CDR3 spans 15 amino acids. The chain's CDR3 is CASSPGTGAGNTIYF. CDR3 bases: TGTGCCAGCTCACCCGGGACAGGGGCTGGAAACACCATATATTTT.

The genes are TRBV28 and TRBJ2-1, with TRBD2 matching over 7 bases. The junction had 8 bases not matched to a gene; V was cut back by 4 bases and J by 2 bases. Germline V gene data show CDR1 as MDHEN and CDR2 as SYDVKM. This CDR3 region has 16 residues. The CDR3 region is CASSSSSGIPYNEQFF. The CDR3 DNA reads TGTGCCAGCAGTTCGTCTAGCGGTATTCCCTACAATGAGCAGTTCTTC.

The CDR3 DNA reads TGTGCCAGCAGTTTGGGGGCCTCACCCCTCCACTTT. This encodes CASSLGASPLHF. The gene calls are TRBV6-2 or TRBV6-3 and TRBJ1-6, with D perhaps matching TRBD1 (6 bases). Germline V gene sequence: CDR1 MNHEY, CDR2 SVGEGT. The CDR3 has 12 amino acids. The V end lost 4 bases, the J end lost 10 bases, and 8 bases lay between the germline ends.

This chain joins TRBV6-2 or TRBV6-3 and TRBJ2-7, with D possibly TRBD2 on 5 matching bases. Germline V CDR1 and CDR2: MNHEY, SVGEGT. V lost 0 bases, J lost 1 base, and 7 bases lay in between. The length of the CDR3 is 14 residues. The CDR3 region is CASSYSTRSYEQYF. CDR3 DNA sequence: TGTGCCAGCAGTTACTCTACTAGATCCTACGAGCAGTACTTC.

CDR3 residues: CASSPSAGELFF. CDR3 nucleotide sequence: TGTGCCAGCAGCCCCTCGGCCGGGGAGCTGTTTTTT. The chain recombines TRBV11-1 with TRBJ2-2; D is unresolved. Germline values: CDR1 SGHAT, CDR2 FQDESV (reference sequence). Trimming cost V 5 bases and J 6 bases, with 7 bases left between them. This CDR3 region has 12 residues.

This clone was found once. The chain uses TRBV9 and TRBJ1-1, with 7 bases aligning to TRBD1. Trimming at V came to 4 bases and at J to 1 base, leaving 10 bases not matched to a gene. The length of the CDR3 is 16 residues. Germline assignment: CDR1 SGDLS and CDR2 YYNGEE. The CDR3 DNA follows: TGTGCCAGCAGCACAGGGGAGAATGGGCAGAACACTGAAGCTTTCTTT. It translates to CASSTGENGQNTEAFF.

V gene TRBV11-1 combines with J gene TRBJ2-7, with a possible D match to TRBD1 (6 bases). Germline loops: CDR1 SGHAT, CDR2 FQDESV (reference sequence). The CDR3 is made up of 16 amino acids. Trimming left V 4 bases short and J 1 base short, with 17 bases between. The CDR3 spells CASSSTGDDPSYEQYF. Written as DNA, the CDR3 is TGTGCCAGCAGCTCGACAGGTGACGATCCTTCCTACGAGCAGTACTTC.

This CDR3 reads CASSMLTGNRMNTEAFF. The CDR3 bases are TGTGCCAGTAGTATGTTAACAGGGAACCGCATGAACACTGAAGCTTTCTTT. The genes are TRBV19 and TRBJ1-1; perhaps TRBD1 as D (6 bases). V shed 3 bases and J shed 0 bases, with 17 bases lying between them. Germline-derived CDR1 and CDR2 are LNHDA and SQIVND (reference sequence). CDR3 length equals 17 residues. Combining the CDR3 with reference TRBV19 and TRBJ1-1 gives the whole variable domain DGGITQSPKYLFRKEGQNVTLSCEQNLNHDAMYWYRQDPGQGLRLIYYSQIVNDFQKGDIAEGYSVSREKKESFPLTVTSAQKNPTAFYLCASSMLTGNRMNTEAFFGQGTRLTVV.

This clone appeared once. The chain uses TRBV7-8 and TRBJ1-4; a possible D gene is TRBD1 (5 bases). Germline V gene data show CDR1 as SGHVS and CDR2 as FQNEAQ. V lost 2 bases, J lost 7 bases, and 11 bases lay in between. The CDR3 loop spans 14 amino acids. The chain's CDR3 is CASSLHQGIEKLFF. The CDR3 DNA is TGTGCCAGCAGCTTACATCAGGGAATTGAAAAACTGTTTTTT.

The CDR3 loop reads CASSLDRGPEAFF. DNA of the CDR3: TGTGCCAGCAGCCTAGACAGGGGGCCTGAAGCTTTCTTT. V is TRBV5-6 and J is TRBJ1-1; 10 bases fit TRBD1. The germline V gene encodes CDR1 SGHDT and CDR2 YYEEEE. The CDR3 covers 13 residues. V was pared by 4 bases and J by 6 bases, with 3 bases of the junction left unmatched.

The genes are TRBV12-3 or TRBV12-4 and TRBJ1-3; 7 bases are a match to TRBD1. J gave up 4 bases and V 8 bases, and 5 bases lay outside the gene matches. The CDR3 covers 13 residues. The CDR3 DNA reads TGTGCCAGCGAGACAGGGACGGGAAACACCATATATTTT. This codes for CASETGTGNTIYF.

The chain carries TRBV4-3 and TRBJ1-6; 7 bases match TRBD1. Unmatched junction bases numbered 4, after V lost 0 bases and J lost 8 bases. The CDR3 is 15 residues long. In germline, CDR1 is LGHNA, CDR2 YSLEER. Here the CDR3 reads CASSQEGGGDSPLHF. For the CDR3, the DNA is TGCGCCAGCAGCCAAGAAGGAGGGGGCGATTCACCCCTCCACTTT.

V and J are TRBV13 and TRBJ2-1; TRBD2 matches at 7 bases. The germline V gene encodes CDR1 PRHDT and CDR2 FYEKMQ (reference sequence). The trim removed 5 bases at V and 10 bases at J, leaving 5 bases unmatched. This CDR3 has 12 residues. CDR3 region: CASSPQRGEQFF. CDR3 bases: TGTGCCAGCAGCCCCCAGCGGGGCGAGCAGTTCTTC. The whole variable domain, filled in from reference TRBV13 and TRBJ2-1, reads AAGVIQSPRHLIKEKRETATLKCYPIPRHDTVYWYQQGPGQDPQFLISFYEKMQSDKGSIPDRFSAQQFSDYHSELNMSSLELGDSALYFCASSPQRGEQFFGPGTRLTVL.

As regards this clone: One end of the junction varies from germline; a read error may be responsible. The V gene is TRBV19, the J gene TRBJ1-6, with 11 bases that match TRBD1. Looked up from germline, CDR1 is LNHDA and CDR2 is SQIVND (reference sequence). The CDR3 is 16 residues long. CDR3 nucleotides: TGTGTCAGTAGGTCCGGGACAGGGGGAGAAAATTCACCCCTCCACTTT. Translating it yields CVSRSGTGGENSPLHF.

This sequence joins TRBV6-5 and TRBJ2-7, with D perhaps TRBD1 (6 bases). The CDR3 extends over 14 amino acids. Germline V gene lookup returns CDR1 MNHEY and CDR2 SVGAGI. Trimming pared 6 bases from V and 6 bases from J, leaving 18 bases between. The CDR3, as DNA: TGTGCCAGCAGGCTCCGAGGGGGTCCAGCCGAGCAGTACTTC. Encoded protein: CASRLRGGPAEQYF.

The V and J genes are TRBV15 and TRBJ2-3, with TRBD1 matching over 8 bases. Germline values: CDR1 LNHNV, CDR2 YYDKDF (reference sequence). The CDR3 spans 15 residues. V lost 4 bases and J lost 0; bases outside the gene matches: 3. The CDR3 DNA sequence: TGTGCCACCAGCATTGGACAGGGAAGCACAGATACGCAGTATTTT. It specifies CATSIGQGSTDTQYF.

The V call is TRBV4-1, the J call TRBJ2-3, with D maybe TRBD1 (5 bases). Germline values: CDR1 MGHRA, CDR2 YSYEKL. V lost 4 bases and J 4 bases, leaving 9 bases between the germline ends. The CDR3 spans 13 residues. The CDR3 region is CASSPRVADTQYF. The CDR3 DNA is TGCGCCAGCAGCCCCAGGGTAGCAGATACGCAGTATTTT.

The chain joins TRBV6-1 to TRBJ1-3; D is ambiguous. The germline gives CDR1 MNHNS, CDR2 SASEGT. The CDR3 runs to 14 residues. V was trimmed by 1 base and J by 9 bases, leaving 13 bases between them. CDR3: CASSEVGSSATIYF. The CDR3 bases are TGTGCCAGCAGTGAAGTGGGCAGTTCTGCCACCATATATTTT.

V gene TRBV7-2 combines with J gene TRBJ1-2; 7 bases align to TRBD1. V lost 5 bases, J lost 0 bases, and 12 bases stayed unmatched. The CDR3 totals 17 residues. Germline V gene data show CDR1 as SGHTA and CDR2 as FQGNSA. The CDR3 sequence: CASSPRRTGTTNYGYTF. CDR3 in DNA: TGTGCCAGCAGCCCACGCAGGACAGGCACCACTAACTATGGCTACACCTTC.

The chain employs TRBV10-3 and TRBJ2-2, with 14 bases fitting TRBD2. This CDR3 is built from 17 residues. The J segment lost 6 bases and the V segment lost 10 bases, leaving 13 bases of the junction unmatched. CDR1 ENHRY and CDR2 SYGVKD come from the germline V gene. CDR3 protein: CATHRGLAGGTSGELFF. CDR3 sequence (DNA): TGTGCCACCCACAGAGGACTAGCGGGAGGAACTTCCGGGGAGCTGTTTTTT.

The chain employs TRBV28 and TRBJ1-5, with D hard to call. Trimming cost V 2 bases and J 0 bases, with 14 bases left between them. Germline V gene data show CDR1 as MDHEN and CDR2 as SYDVKM. The CDR3 is 17 residues long. The CDR3 region has the DNA TGTGCCAGCAGTTTAATCATCCGGGTTAATAGCAATCAGCCCCAGCATTTT. Amino acid sequence: CASSLIIRVNSNQPQHF.

This clone was found a few times. The gene calls are TRBV5-6 and TRBJ1-3; no clear D gene. CDR3 size: 13 residues. Trimming removed 5 bases at V and 4 bases at J, with 10 bases between. Germline loops: CDR1 SGHDT, CDR2 YYEEEE. In DNA form, the CDR3 reads TGTGCCAGCAGTTATCCGGGGGGAAACACCATATATTTT. Residues: CASSYPGGNTIYF. Variable domain in full (rest from reference TRBV5-6 and TRBJ1-3): DAGVTQSPTHLIKTRGQQVTLRCSPKSGHDTVSWYQQALGQGPQFIFQYYEEEERQRGNFPDRFSGHQFPNYSSELNVNALLLGDSALYLCASSYPGGNTIYFGEGSWLTVV.

The rearrangement joins TRBV29-1 to TRBJ1-5, with D possibly being TRBD1 (6 bases). The germline V gene encodes CDR1 SQVTM and CDR2 ANQGSEA. The CDR3 consists of 14 residues. V dropped 7 bases and J dropped 1 base, with 14 bases sitting between them. CDR3 in DNA: TGCAGCGCCACGACAGGAGCAAGCAATCAGCCCCAGCATTTT. Its translation: CSATTGASNQPQHF.

The chain couples TRBV14 to TRBJ2-1; tentatively, D is TRBD1 (6 bases). This CDR3 has 16 residues. V was clipped by 0 bases and J by 6 bases, with 15 bases between them. In germline, CDR1 is SGHDN, CDR2 FVKESK. The CDR3 reads CASSQDLGALPNEQFF. The CDR3, as DNA: TGTGCCAGCAGCCAAGATCTGGGGGCCCTCCCCAATGAGCAGTTCTTC.

The gene calls are TRBV6-5 and TRBJ1-1, with 9 bases lining up with TRBD1. Germline V gives CDR1 MNHEY, CDR2 SVGAGI. This CDR3 region has 13 residues. V shed 5 bases and J 4 bases; nucleotides not matched to a gene: 2. The CDR3: CASSTTGGTEAFF. CDR3 bases: TGTGCCAGCAGTACGACAGGGGGCACTGAAGCTTTCTTT.

The rearrangement joins TRBV7-2 to TRBJ2-7; tentative D call: TRBD2 (6 bases). Germline V gene lookup returns CDR1 SGHTA and CDR2 FQGNSA. CDR3 size: 15 residues. Deletions cut 4 bases from V and 0 bases from J, with 13 bases between. In DNA, the CDR3 is TGTGCCAGCAGCTCATTAGCGGTAAGCTCCTACGAGCAGTACTTC. Its protein product is CASSSLAVSSYEQYF.

This chain links TRBV5-1 with TRBJ2-5, with D hard to call. Germline CDR1 is SGHRS and CDR2 is YFSETQ. The CDR3 loop spans 13 amino acids. V lost 5 bases, J lost 3 bases, and 11 bases lay in between. As DNA, the CDR3 is TGCGCCAGCAGTTCGGGTATGGAAGAGACCCAGTACTTC. This sequence encodes CASSSGMEETQYF.

The chain uses TRBV24-1 and TRBJ2-3; D ambiguous. Germline V gene lookup returns CDR1 KGHDR and CDR2 SFDVKD. The CDR3 covers 15 residues. Trimming left V 1 base short and J 2 bases short, with 9 bases between. The DNA for the CDR3 is TGTGCCACCAGTGATTTAGGCGGAGACACAGATACGCAGTATTTT. Residues: CATSDLGGDTDTQYF.

The chain employs TRBV28 and TRBJ2-1, with 10 bases identical to TRBD1. This CDR3 has 15 amino acids. The trim removed 5 bases at V and 4 bases at J, leaving 5 bases unmatched. CDR1 is MDHEN and CDR2 is SYDVKM in the germline V gene. CDR3 amino acids: CASSRWGQGYNEQFF. The DNA of the CDR3 is TGTGCCAGCAGTCGATGGGGACAGGGGTACAATGAGCAGTTCTTC.

CDR3 nucleotide sequence: TGTGCCAGCAGCTTGGTCTTTGAAGCTTTCTTT. Residues: CASSLVFEAFF. The chain combines TRBV5-8 with TRBJ1-1; D gene unclear. V gave up 0 bases and J gave up 7 bases, with 4 bases separating them. Germline-derived CDR1 and CDR2 are SGHTS and YDEGEE. The CDR3 contains 11 residues.

In DNA, the CDR3 is TGTGCCAGCAGACCGACAGGGTTCCAAGAGACCCAGTACTTC. Its translation: CASRPTGFQETQYF. V is TRBV5-8 and J is TRBJ2-5, with TRBD1 matching 7 bases. The CDR3 totals 14 residues. Trimming took 5 bases from V and 1 from J; bases not matched to a gene: 5. CDR1 and CDR2 from the germline V gene are SGHTS and YDEGEE.

V gene TRBV30 combines with J gene TRBJ1-1, with a tentative D call TRBD1 (5 bases). Germline V gives CDR1 GTSNPN, CDR2 SVGIG (reference sequence). This CDR3 region has 12 residues. The ends were cut back, 8 bases at V and 4 bases at J, with 14 bases in the middle. The CDR3 loop reads CATGGGGTEAFF. CDR3 coding DNA: TGTGCCACCGGGGGTGGGGGCACTGAAGCTTTCTTT.